These T cell receptor beta chains were read from a single sample in a study of regulatory T cells in long-lasting Graves disease. TCRdb analysed the multiplex PCR reads with MiXCR anew, one entry per CDR3 protein. The table records a few hundred thousand distinct CDR3 sequences, about 15% of them present only once. These data also featured in a second study, about T cells in Graves' hyperthyroidism and ophthalmopathy.

The sequenced sample was peripheral blood mononuclear cells (PBMCs), obtained at new diagnosis, from a patient treated with antithyroid drugs. The source is a woman between 45 and 65 years old with Graves disease. Each CDR3 is given with its conserved first and last residue. D genes are given only for firm matches. Expanded clones are given a class, and other clones once, few, many or no size at all.

v_gene	d_gene	abundance	j_gene	CDR3aa	CDR3nt
TRBV29-1	TRBD1	-	TRBJ1-1	CSASGQATTEAFF	TGCAGCGCATCGGGACAGGCCACAACTGAAGCTTTCTTT
TRBV7-2	TRBD2	few	TRBJ2-1	CASSLGSGRADEQFF	TGTGCCAGCAGCTTAGGCAGCGGGAGGGCGGATGAGCAGTTCTTC
TRBV12-3/TRBV12-4	-	few	TRBJ1-6	CASSPRVGFSPLHF	TGTGCCAGCAGTCCCAGGGTAGGTTTTTCACCCCTCCACTTT
TRBV24-1	-	-	TRBJ1-5	CATSMSNQPQHF	TGTGCCACCAGTATGAGCAATCAGCCCCAGCATTTT
TRBV2	-	many	TRBJ2-5	CASGTQSQETQYF	TGTGCCAGCGGGACACAGTCCCAAGAGACCCAGTACTTC
TRBV12-3/TRBV12-4	TRBD2	many	TRBJ2-1	CASSLEGLAGGITYNEQFF	TGTGCCAGCAGTCTTGAGGGACTAGCGGGAGGGATTACCTACAATGAGCAGTTCTTC
TRBV20-1	TRBD1	few	TRBJ2-2	CSARPDRGVTGELFF	TGCAGTGCTAGGCCTGACAGGGGTGTAACCGGGGAGCTGTTTTTT
TRBV29-1	-	many	TRBJ1-1	CSLGRENTEAFF	TGCAGCCTGGGGCGAGAGAACACTGAAGCTTTCTTT
TRBV6-4	TRBD2	many	TRBJ2-3	CASSVVAGTSVTQYF	TGTGCCAGCAGCGTAGTGGCCGGGACTAGCGTTACGCAGTATTTT
TRBV7-2	-	many	TRBJ2-6	CASSEGVGSSGANVLTF	TGTGCCAGCAGCGAGGGGGTGGGCTCCTCTGGGGCCAACGTCCTGACTTTC
TRBV10-3	TRBD2	many	TRBJ2-1	CAISDSLAGDGEQFF	TGTGCCATCAGTGATTCACTAGCGGGAGATGGTGAGCAGTTCTTC
TRBV7-9	TRBD2	many	TRBJ2-1	CASSSGLAGRGEQFF	TGTGCCAGCAGCTCGGGACTAGCGGGAAGGGGTGAGCAGTTCTTC
TRBV14	-	many	TRBJ2-2	CASSQVRSGTNTGELFF	TGTGCCAGCAGCCAAGTAAGAAGCGGGACAAACACCGGGGAGCTGTTTTTT
TRBV27	-	many	TRBJ2-1	CASSGTSRWAEQFF	TGTGCCAGCTCCGGTACCTCCCGGTGGGCTGAGCAGTTCTTC
TRBV29-1	TRBD1	-	TRBJ1-3	CSVAGAGGLYSGNTIYF	TGCAGCGTTGCGGGGGCAGGGGGCCTGTACTCTGGAAACACCATATATTTT
TRBV12-3/TRBV12-4	-	-	TRBJ2-3	CASSLLRTTDTQYF	TGTGCCAGCAGTCTACTGCGGACCACAGATACGCAGTATTTT
TRBV6-1	-	few	TRBJ1-4	CASSTSWRYSEKLFF	TGTGCCAGCAGTACCTCGTGGAGATATAGTGAAAAACTGTTTTTT
TRBV11-2	-	-	TRBJ2-2	CASSLALSNTGELFF	TGTGCCAGCAGCTTAGCACTCTCGAACACCGGGGAGCTGTTTTTT
TRBV28	-	many	TRBJ1-1	CASSSYRVNTEAFF	TGCGCCAGCAGCTCTTACAGGGTTAACACTGAAGCTTTCTTT
TRBV28	-	many	TRBJ2-7	CASISRGSAYEQYF	TGTGCCAGTATTTCCCGTGGTAGTGCTTACGAGCAGTACTTC
TRBV5-1	TRBD1	many	TRBJ2-7	CASSWDGQGKGEQYF	TGCGCCAGCAGCTGGGACGGACAGGGAAAGGGCGAGCAGTACTTC
TRBV3-1	TRBD1	-	TRBJ1-4	CASSRTGGDEKLFF	TGTGCCAGCAGCCGGACAGGGGGCGATGAAAAACTGTTTTTT
TRBV28	TRBD2	many	TRBJ2-1	CASTDASGIIFGEQFF	TGTGCCAGCACCGACGCTAGCGGGATAATTTTCGGTGAGCAGTTCTTC
TRBV19	-	many	TRBJ2-1	CASSTRGSSYNEQFF	TGTGCCAGTAGCACTCGAGGGAGCTCCTACAATGAGCAGTTCTTC
TRBV19	TRBD1	few	TRBJ2-7	CASSTGTGLAYEQYF	TGTGCCAGTAGCACGGGGACAGGGTTGGCCTACGAGCAGTACTTC
TRBV5-6	-	-	TRBJ1-3	CASSLARYSGNTIYF	TGTGCCAGCAGCTTGGCCCGCTACTCTGGAAACACTATATATTTT
TRBV14	-	few	TRBJ2-3	CASSQTYQGLETDTQYF	TGTGCCAGCAGCCAAACTTATCAGGGCCTGGAAACAGATACGCAGTATTTT
TRBV7-2	-	few	TRBJ1-1	CASSSTITRNTEAFF	TGTGCCAGCAGCTCGACCATTACACGGAACACTGAAGCTTTCTTT
TRBV30	-	many	TRBJ2-2	CAWRGRGRNTGELFF	TGTGCCTGGAGAGGTAGGGGGAGGAACACCGGGGAGCTGTTTTTT
TRBV7-9	-	many	TRBJ2-1	CASSLTFGGVEMSSYNEQFF	TGTGCCAGCAGCTTAACGTTCGGCGGGGTTGAGATGAGCTCCTACAATGAGCAGTTCTTC
TRBV28	TRBD1	many	TRBJ2-7	CASSPRTGRTNSYEQYF	TGTGCCAGCAGTCCGAGGACAGGGCGAACCAACTCCTACGAGCAGTACTTC
TRBV19	-	few	TRBJ2-3	CASSIGTSIPSTDTQYF	TGTGCCAGTAGTATAGGGACAAGCATTCCTTCCACAGATACGCAGTATTTT
TRBV5-1	TRBD1	many	TRBJ2-3	CASSLLGTGGADTQYF	TGCGCCAGCAGCTTGCTCGGGACAGGGGGCGCAGATACGCAGTATTTT
TRBV5-4	TRBD1	few	TRBJ2-3	CASSPGQGIADTQYF	TGTGCCAGCAGCCCCGGACAGGGAATTGCAGATACGCAGTATTTT
TRBV28	-	many	TRBJ2-3	CASSLKKTDTQYF	TGTGCCAGCAGTTTGAAGAAAACAGATACGCAGTATTTT
TRBV12-3/TRBV12-4	-	many	TRBJ2-1	CASSDLGGRAGNEQFF	TGTGCCAGCAGTGATCTCGGGGGGCGCGCGGGGAATGAGCAGTTCTTC
TRBV19	-	-	TRBJ2-1	CASSIEFGDEQFF	TGTGCCAGTAGTATCGAGTTCGGGGATGAGCAGTTCTTC
TRBV28	-	many	TRBJ2-3	CASSLMTFETDTQYF	TGTGCCAGCAGTTTAATGACATTTGAGACAGATACGCAGTATTTT
TRBV3-1	TRBD2	many	TRBJ2-3	CASSHRLAGGIDTQYF	TGTGCCAGCAGCCACCGGTTGGCGGGAGGGATAGATACGCAGTATTTT
TRBV12-3/TRBV12-4	-	many	TRBJ1-2	CASSFGGGGYTF	TGTGCCAGCAGTTTCGGTGGGGGTGGCTACACCTTC
TRBV20-1	TRBD2	many	TRBJ2-1	CSADGGSYSNEQFF	TGCAGTGCCGACGGCGGGAGTTACAGCAATGAGCAGTTCTTC
TRBV3-1	-	many	TRBJ1-2	CASSQDRPAGSYGYTF	TGTGCCAGCAGCCAAGACCGCCCCGCGGGCAGCTATGGCTACACCTTC
TRBV2	-	many	TRBJ1-1	CASSLQGYMNTEAFF	TGTGCCAGCAGTTTGCAGGGGTACATGAACACTGAAGCTTTCTTT
TRBV3-1	TRBD2	many	TRBJ2-7	CASSQEGGSYEQYF	TGTGCCAGCAGCCAAGAAGGCGGGAGCTACGAGCAGTACTTC
TRBV30	-	few	TRBJ1-5	CAWSKQQDQPQHF	TGTGCCTGGAGTAAACAGCAGGATCAGCCCCAGCATTTT
TRBV29-1	-	many	TRBJ2-3	CSVEDPPGRTDTQYF	TGCAGCGTTGAAGATCCCCCGGGTCGGACGGATACGCAGTATTTT
TRBV5-1	-	-	TRBJ2-6	CASSGASGANVLTF	TGCGCCAGCAGCGGGGCCTCTGGGGCCAACGTCCTGACTTTC
TRBV7-3	TRBD2	-	TRBJ2-4	CASSFSGLAGKAKNIQYF	TGTGCCAGCAGCTTTTCCGGACTAGCGGGAAAAGCCAAAAACATTCAGTACTTC
TRBV7-9	-	few	TRBJ2-1	CASSLEVDPYNEQFF	TGTGCCAGCAGCTTAGAGGTAGACCCCTACAATGAGCAGTTCTTC
TRBV27	-	many	TRBJ2-3	CASSRPGGADTQYF	TGTGCCAGCAGCCGCCCGGGTGGAGCAGATACGCAGTATTTT
TRBV20-1	TRBD2	many	TRBJ2-5	CSARISGSQETQYF	TGCAGTGCTAGGATAAGCGGGAGCCAAGAGACCCAGTACTTC
TRBV4-1	-	few	TRBJ2-1	CASSRESLTYNEQFF	TGCGCCAGCAGCCGAGAGAGTTTGACCTACAATGAGCAGTTCTTC
TRBV4-1	-	-	TRBJ2-1	CASSPHYLRLEDEQFF	TGCGCCAGCAGCCCCCACTATCTTCGGCTTGAGGATGAGCAGTTCTTC
TRBV18	TRBD2	few	TRBJ2-1	CASSPPQREGSYNEQFF	TGTGCCAGCTCACCACCGCAGCGGGAGGGCTCCTACAATGAGCAGTTCTTC
TRBV29-1	-	many	TRBJ2-7	CSVARDPYEQYF	TGCAGCGTTGCGAGAGACCCCTACGAGCAGTACTTC